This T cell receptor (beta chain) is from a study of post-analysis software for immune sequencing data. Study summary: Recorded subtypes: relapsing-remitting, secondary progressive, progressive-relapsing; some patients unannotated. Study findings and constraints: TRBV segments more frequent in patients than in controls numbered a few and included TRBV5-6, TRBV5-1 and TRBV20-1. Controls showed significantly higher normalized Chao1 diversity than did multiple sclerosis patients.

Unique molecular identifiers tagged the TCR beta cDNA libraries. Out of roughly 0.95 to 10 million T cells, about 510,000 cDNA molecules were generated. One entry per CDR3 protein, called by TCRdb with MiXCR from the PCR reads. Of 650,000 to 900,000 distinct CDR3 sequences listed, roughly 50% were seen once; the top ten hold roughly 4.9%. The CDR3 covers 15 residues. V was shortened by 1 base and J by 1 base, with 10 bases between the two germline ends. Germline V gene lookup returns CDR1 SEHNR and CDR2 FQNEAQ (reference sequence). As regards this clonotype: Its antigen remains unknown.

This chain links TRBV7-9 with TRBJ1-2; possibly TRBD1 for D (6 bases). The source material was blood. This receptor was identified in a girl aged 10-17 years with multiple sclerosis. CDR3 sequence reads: CASSLVGQNNYGYTF. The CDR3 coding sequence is TGTGCCAGCAGCTTAGTAGGACAGAATAACTATGGCTACACCTTC.